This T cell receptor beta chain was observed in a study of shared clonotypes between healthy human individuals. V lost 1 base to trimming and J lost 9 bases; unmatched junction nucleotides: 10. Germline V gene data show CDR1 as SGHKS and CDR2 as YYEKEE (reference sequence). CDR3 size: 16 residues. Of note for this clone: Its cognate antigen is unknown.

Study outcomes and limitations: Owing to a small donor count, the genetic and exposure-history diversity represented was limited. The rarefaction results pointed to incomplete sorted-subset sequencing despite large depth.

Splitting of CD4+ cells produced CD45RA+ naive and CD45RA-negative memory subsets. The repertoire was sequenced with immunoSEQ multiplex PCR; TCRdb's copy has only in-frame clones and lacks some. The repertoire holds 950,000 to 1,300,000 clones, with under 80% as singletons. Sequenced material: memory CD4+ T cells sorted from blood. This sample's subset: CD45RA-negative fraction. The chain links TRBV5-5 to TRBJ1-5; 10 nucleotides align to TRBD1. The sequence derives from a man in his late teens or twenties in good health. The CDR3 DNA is TGTGCCAGCAGCTTGAATTTTGCGGGACAGGGGCCGCCCCAGCATTTT. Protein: CASSLNFAGQGPPQHF.